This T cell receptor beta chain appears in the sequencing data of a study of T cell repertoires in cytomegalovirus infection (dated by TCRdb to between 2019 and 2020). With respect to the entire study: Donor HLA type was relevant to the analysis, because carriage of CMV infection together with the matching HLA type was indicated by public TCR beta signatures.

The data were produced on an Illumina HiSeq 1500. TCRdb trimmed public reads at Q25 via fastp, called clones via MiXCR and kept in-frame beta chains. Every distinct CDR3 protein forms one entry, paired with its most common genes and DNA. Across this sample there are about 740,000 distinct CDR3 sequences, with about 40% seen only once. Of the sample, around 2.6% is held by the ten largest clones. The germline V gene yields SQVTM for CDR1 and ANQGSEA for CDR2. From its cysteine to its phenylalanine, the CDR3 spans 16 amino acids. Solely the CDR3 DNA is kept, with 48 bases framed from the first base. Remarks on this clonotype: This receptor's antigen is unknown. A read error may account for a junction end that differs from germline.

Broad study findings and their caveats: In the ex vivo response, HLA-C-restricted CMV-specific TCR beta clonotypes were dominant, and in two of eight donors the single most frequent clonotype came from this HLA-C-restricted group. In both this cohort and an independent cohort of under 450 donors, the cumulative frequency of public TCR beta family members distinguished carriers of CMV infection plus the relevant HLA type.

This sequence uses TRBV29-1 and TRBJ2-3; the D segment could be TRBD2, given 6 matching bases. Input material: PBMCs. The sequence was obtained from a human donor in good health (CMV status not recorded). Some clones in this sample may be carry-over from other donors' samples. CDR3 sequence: CSAELRLLTSTHTQYF. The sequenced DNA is TGCAGCGCAGAATTAAGACTCCTAACTAGCACACATACGCAGTATTTT.